This TCR beta chain was profiled in a study of blood T cell repertoires in COVID-19 (TCRdb year 2020). With respect to the entire study: Samples covering the acute and convalescent phases of COVID-19 were provided by collaborators in the United States, Italy and Spain. The prospective study material was composed of cDNA or gDNA derived from T cells, B-cell-depleted T cells, or PBMCs. The dataset comprised deeply sampled blood TCRbeta repertoires from subjects exposed to, actively infected with, or recovered from COVID-19. The repertoires were released in a freely available public database meant as a resource for research on the immune response to SARS-CoV-2. The samples were drawn from the first 160 participants of the ongoing ImmuneRACE study and from 1,254 subjects provided by 6 global collaborators. A de-identified subject ID, COVID-19 status, age in years and sex were almost always included in the sample metadata. Where HLA class I and class II types were available, the types were taken from metadata supplied by the sample provider, not from assay-based typing. Overall study results and their limits: Clinical and demographic metadata were provided uncurated, with the amount varying by source and participant.

The count of this clone is one. The target of this receptor is not known. No much larger clonotype is one base removed from it; base qualities were not supplied. Taken from the germline V gene, the CDR1 and CDR2 loops are SGDLS and YYNGEE. The V end loses 4 bases and the J end loses 5 bases, and a stretch of 19 bases separates them. The CDR3 holds 16 amino acids from the cysteine to the phenylalanine. Only CDR3 DNA is held: 48 bases, read in frame from base 1. TCRbeta CDR3 regions were amplified from genomic DNA using the immunoSEQ Assay, a bias-controlled multiplex PCR. Concerning the study's data processing: The number of nucleated cells in each sample was estimated by amplification of reference gene primers within the assay. To quantify the absolute abundance of each unique TCRbeta CDR3 rearrangement, sequence reads were collapsed and filtered. For each sample, productive Simpson clonality was calculated as the square root of Simpson's diversity index across productive rearrangements. Sourced from immuneACCESS, this table was stored by TCRdb with only in-frame sequences that have V and J called. A share of the clones is absent; for the studies checked, an unresolved V gene accounts for under half, and the remainder has no known explanation. The V and J calls and clone size were taken over from that table, and D and trimming were inferred from the DNA. The sample profile shows over 100,000 clones; 80% to 95% of them were found once. Jointly, the top ten make up around 1.9% of the sample.

One collaborating source in Seattle enrolled patients during active infection and followed them longitudinally through the course of disease. Whole blood was collected in K2EDTA tubes by collaborating institutions according to the institutions' own protocols. For TCRbeta analysis, collaborators shipped samples in one of three forms: frozen whole blood, isolated PBMCs, or DNA extracted from either of those sample types. The receptor was derived from a woman aged 45 to 65 with COVID-19, enrolled during active disease. The sequence joins TRBV9 to TRBJ2-1, with TRBD1 as a weak D call on 6 bases. Source material: peripheral blood. The CDR3 region has the sequence CASSLQTGAFNNEQFF. Read as DNA, the sequence is TGTGCCAGCAGCCTTCAGACAGGAGCCTTCAACAATGAGCAGTTCTTC.